This T cell receptor beta chain appears in the sequencing data of a study of neurological immune-mediated disorders. A single record per CDR3 protein comes from TCRdb applying MiXCR to the 5' RACE reads. This sample has approximately 50,000 distinct CDR3 sequences, with over 9% found just once. The V gene lost 0 bases and the J gene lost 15 bases, with 13 bases spanning the gap. CDR3 length: 12 residues. CDR1 is SGHRS and CDR2 is YFSETQ in the germline V gene. This clonotype was recorded many times. The sample consisted of PBMCs. The chain carries TRBV5-1 and TRBJ2-1; D is perhaps TRBD2 (5 bases). The origin of this receptor is a man aged 70 or older with HTLV-1-associated myelopathy (HAM/TSP). As DNA, the CDR3 is TGCGCCAGCAGCTTGGATTCCGGGAAGGTGTTCTTC. It specifies CASSLDSGKVFF.